This entry lists 16 T cell receptor beta chains sequenced from one sample in a study of blood T cells in healthy people across ages. It was with a sample-barcoded 5' primer and a J-beta primer mix that a second PCR of roughly 6 to 11 cycles was run. TCRdb itself ran the 5' RACE reads through MiXCR, one entry per CDR3 protein. The top ten clones hold roughly 23% of a sample with fewer than 2 million distinct CDR3 sequences, around 40% of them seen once. The specimen was blood. The receptors come from a human donor in good health.

This clonotype was seen repeatedly, ten times or more. CDR3 region: CASSNRDEYQETQYF. The CDR3 coding sequence is TGTGCCAGCAGCAATCGGGACGAGTACCAAGAGACCCAGTACTTC. The gene calls are TRBV9 and TRBJ2-5; tentatively, D is TRBD1 or TRBD2 (5 bases each). This CDR3 region has 15 residues. The germline V and J ends were trimmed by 4 bases and 0 bases, with 13 bases remaining between them. Germline V gene data show CDR1 as SGDLS and CDR2 as YYNGEE.

This clonotype was recorded only once. V gene TRBV29-1 combines with J gene TRBJ2-3; a weak D match, TRBD1 (6 bases). The CDR3 extends over 14 amino acids. Germline lookup yields CDR1 SQVTM and CDR2 ANQGSEA. Trimming took 8 bases from V and 1 from J, leaving 16 bases between them. The CDR3 coding sequence is TGCAGCATTAGTGGGAAGGGGGGCACAGATACGCAGTATTTT. This codes for CSISGKGGTDTQYF.

The gene calls are TRBV20-1 and TRBJ1-2; TRBD1 aligns across 7 bases. Germline V gives CDR1 DFQATT, CDR2 SNEGSKA (reference sequence). V trimming: 6 bases; J trimming: 4 bases; junction bases outside the gene matches: 5. The CDR3 is made up of 12 amino acids. The CDR3 loop is CSAPGQLYGYTF. In DNA, the CDR3 is TGCAGTGCCCCGGGACAGCTCTATGGCTACACCTTC.

This clonotype occurred many times. The chain has TRBV27 and TRBJ2-4; 8 nucleotides agree with TRBD2. Unmatched junction bases numbered 11, after V lost 3 bases and J lost 13 bases. The CDR3 loop spans 14 amino acids. Germline CDR1 is MNHEY and CDR2 is SMNVEV (reference sequence). CDR3 sequence (DNA): TGTGCCAGCAGTTTGAACGGGGGGGCTGGGGAGCAGTACTTC. This codes for CASSLNGGAGEQYF.

This clonotype was found a few times. The CDR3 coding sequence is TGTGCCAGCCAGGGGGGCCGCACAGATACGCAGTATTTT. Protein sequence: CASQGGRTDTQYF. The chain couples TRBV11-2 to TRBJ2-3, with a weak D call TRBD1 (7 bases). The CDR3 is made up of 13 amino acids. With 8 bases removed from V and 1 base from J, the gap between germline ends came to 10 bases. Germline V CDR1 and CDR2: SGHAT, FQNNGV.

The chain employs TRBV6-5 and TRBJ2-3; D unclear. The CDR3 is made up of 14 amino acids. The germline V gene has CDR1 MNHEY and CDR2 SVGAGI. V lost 0 bases and J lost 11, with 15 bases in between. CDR3 residues: CASSYSMGPRKQYF. The CDR3 coding sequence is TGTGCCAGCAGTTACTCGATGGGCCCTAGGAAGCAGTATTTT.

This chain uses TRBV4-1 with TRBJ1-6; 10 nucleotides agree with TRBD1. Germline V lookup: CDR1 MGHRA, CDR2 YSYEKL. V trimming: 0 bases; J trimming: 1 base; junction bases outside the gene matches: 21. The CDR3 extends over 24 amino acids. CDR3 loop: CASSQDSIIGDRGEERSYNSPLHF. The CDR3, as DNA: TGCGCCAGCAGCCAAGATTCAATAATTGGGGACAGGGGTGAAGAGAGGTCCTATAATTCACCCCTCCACTTT.

V and J are TRBV24-1 and TRBJ2-3; D call uncertain. The CDR3 runs 15 residues. The V end lost 2 bases, the J end lost 5 bases, and 13 bases lay between the germline ends. Germline V lookup: CDR1 KGHDR, CDR2 SFDVKD. The CDR3, as DNA: TGTGCCACCAGTGATTCGTCCAATTTAGGAGATACGCAGTATTTT. Residues: CATSDSSNLGDTQYF.

The chain is built from TRBV4-2 and TRBJ2-3; TRBD2 matches 7 bases. Germline V lookup: CDR1 LGHNA, CDR2 YNFKEQ. The CDR3 runs to 16 residues. The ends lost 4 bases at V and 0 bases at J; junction bases unmatched: 7. CDR3 loop: CASSPPGLPSTDTQYF. In DNA form, the CDR3 reads TGTGCCAGCAGCCCCCCGGGACTACCTAGCACAGATACGCAGTATTTT.

J is TRBJ2-1 and V is TRBV29-1, with D uncertain. V lost 1 base and J lost 6, with 13 bases in between. This CDR3 is 14 amino acids long. In germline, CDR1 is SQVTM, CDR2 ANQGSEA. CDR3 loop: CSVEGQESGNEQFF. CDR3 bases: TGCAGCGTTGAAGGGCAAGAGTCAGGCAATGAGCAGTTCTTC.

This clonotype was seen a few times. This chain links TRBV7-2 with TRBJ1-4; D remains ambiguous. Germline V gene data show CDR1 as SGHTA and CDR2 as FQGNSA. Trimming removed 1 base at V and 8 bases at J, with 8 bases between. The CDR3 runs to 13 residues. The CDR3 nucleotides read TGTGCCAGCAGCTTAGTACGTTCGGAAAAACTGTTTTTT. Amino acids: CASSLVRSEKLFF.

The chain has TRBV2 and TRBJ2-4; TRBD2 matches 7 bases. The J segment lost 13 bases and the V segment lost 2 bases, leaving 14 bases of the junction unmatched. CDR1 and CDR2 (germline): SNHLY, FYNNEI. This CDR3 region has 15 residues. The CDR3 loop is CASSETAGYPNEQYF. The CDR3 region has the DNA TGTGCCAGCAGTGAAACAGCGGGGTATCCCAATGAGCAGTACTTC.

The gene calls are TRBV20-1 and TRBJ2-3, with D tentatively TRBD2 (7 bases). V was cut by 5 bases and J by 2 bases, with 14 bases left in between. Germline V gene lookup returns CDR1 DFQATT and CDR2 SNEGSKA (reference sequence). This CDR3 region has 14 residues. The CDR3 DNA reads TGCAGTGCTCTGGGGGGGGCTGACACAGATACGCAGTATTTT. Its protein product is CSALGGADTDTQYF.

In nucleotides, the CDR3 is TGTGCCAGCAGCCCGACCCGGACAGGGGAAGCTTTCTTT. This encodes CASSPTRTGEAFF. This rearrangement joins TRBV7-2 to TRBJ1-6; 8 nucleotides agree with TRBD1. The tail of the sequence fits TRBJ1-1 better, so the J call may be wrong. Germline CDR1 and CDR2: SGHTA and FQGNSA. There are 13 residues in the CDR3.

This chain connects TRBV5-1 to TRBJ2-4, with TRBD2 matching 7 bases. The DNA end is a closer match to TRBJ2-7, so the J assignment may be wrong. There are 15 residues in the CDR3. Looked up from germline, CDR1 is SGHRS and CDR2 is YFSETQ. CDR3 nucleotide sequence: TGCGCCAGCAGATTGACCGGGACTACTGTCTACGAGCAGTACTTC. As protein: CASRLTGTTVYEQYF.

To note about this clonotype: At one boundary the junction diverges from the germline segment, which might be a read error. The chain couples TRBV20-1 to TRBJ1-4, with D hard to call. Germline CDR1 and CDR2: DFQATT and SNEGSKA (reference sequence). The CDR3 is 13 residues long. CDR3 DNA sequence: TGCAGTGCTAACAGTGTTGTCAATGAAAAACGGTTTTTT. Translation: CSANSVVNEKRFF.